These 22 T cell receptor beta chains share one sample of origin, sequenced in a study of cytomegalovirus exposure and HLA in healthy donors. Primers for the PCR totalled 60 Vbeta and 13 Jbeta. Generated by immunoSEQ multiplex PCR, the TCRdb table keeps only in-frame clones and is missing some. The table records around 120,000 clones, approximately 78% of them present only once. The sample comprised PBMCs. The receptors stem from a woman aged 40 to 50 in good health and CMV-seropositive.

This clone was detected a few times. The V and J genes are TRBV7-2 and TRBJ2-5; D gene unclear. V was shortened by 6 bases and J by 2 bases, with 13 bases between the two germline ends. The CDR3 runs to 14 residues. Germline V gives CDR1 SGHTA, CDR2 FQGNSA. The CDR3 nucleotides are TGTGCCAGCAGGCCCTATCGCGAACAAGAGACCCAGTACTTC. This translates into CASRPYREQETQYF. The full variable domain, in which reference TRBV7-2 and TRBJ2-5 provide the parts outside the CDR3, is GAGVSQSPSNKVTEKGKDVELRCDPISGHTALYWYRQSLGQGLEFLIYFQGNSAPDKSGLPSDRFSAERTGGSVSTLTIQRTQQEDSAVYLCASRPYREQETQYFGPGTRLLVL.

This chain uses TRBV4-1 with TRBJ2-7, with 8 nucleotides matching TRBD1. The CDR3 totals 17 residues. V trimming: 1 base; J trimming: 7 bases; junction bases outside the gene matches: 15. CDR1 and CDR2 from the germline V gene are MGHRA and YSYEKL. CDR3 residues: CASSQGTGRAGLGEQYF. In DNA form, the CDR3 reads TGCGCCAGCAGCCAAGGGACAGGGCGGGCGGGTTTAGGAGAGCAGTACTTC.

The chain couples TRBV10-2 to TRBJ2-3, with unresolved D. The CDR3 loop spans 13 amino acids. Germline assignment: CDR1 WSHSY and CDR2 SAAADI. The ends were cut back, 8 bases at V and 0 bases at J, with 9 bases in the middle. The CDR3 protein is CASEPTSTDTQYF. CDR3 in DNA: TGCGCCAGCGAACCAACTAGCACAGATACGCAGTATTTT.

J is TRBJ1-4 and V is TRBV6-5; 10 bases align to TRBD1. V shed 5 bases and J 5 bases; nucleotides not matched to a gene: 2. Looked up from germline, CDR1 is MNHEY and CDR2 is SVGAGI. This CDR3 is 14 amino acids long. CDR3 coding DNA: TGTGCCAGCAGTCGGGACAGGGGAAATGAAAAACTGTTTTTT. Translation: CASSRDRGNEKLFF.

This chain connects TRBV4-3 to TRBJ2-3, with TRBD2 matching 9 bases. The CDR3 consists of 17 residues. Germline V gene lookup returns CDR1 LGHNA and CDR2 YSLEER. Trimming removed 5 bases from V and 1 base from J; junction bases left unmatched: 10. In DNA form, the CDR3 reads TGCGCCAGCAGCATAGATACTCAGCGGGGGGGCACAGATACGCAGTATTTT. Translation gives CASSIDTQRGGTDTQYF.

This clone has only one observation. The chain carries TRBV5-1 and TRBJ1-2; D gene ambiguous. The CDR3 totals 13 residues. V was pared by 2 bases and J by 5 bases, with 10 bases between. Germline V lookup: CDR1 SGHRS, CDR2 YFSETQ. CDR3 amino acids: CASSFREGYGYTF. The DNA of the CDR3 is TGCGCCAGCAGCTTTAGGGAGGGTTATGGCTACACCTTC.

The chain has TRBV18 and TRBJ1-1; tentatively, D is TRBD1 (6 bases). The length of the CDR3 is 16 residues. CDR1 and CDR2 (germline): KGHSH, LQKENI. The germline V and J ends were trimmed by 3 bases and 0 bases, with 14 bases remaining between them. Written as DNA, the CDR3 is TGTGCCAGCTCACCCGGAACTTCAGGGGTGAACACTGAAGCTTTCTTT. Amino acid sequence: CASSPGTSGVNTEAFF.

The rearrangement uses TRBV19 and TRBJ2-1, with 8 bases lining up with TRBD2. Germline loops: CDR1 LNHDA, CDR2 SQIVND (reference sequence). The V segment lost 5 bases and the J segment 9 bases; nucleotides outside the gene matches: 3. CDR3 length: 12 amino acids. CDR3 sequence: CASSDGRVEQFF. The CDR3 nucleotides read TGTGCCAGTAGTGACGGGAGGGTTGAGCAGTTCTTC.

This clone was seen only once. The chain recombines TRBV30 with TRBJ2-5; TRBD2 matches 13 bases. The CDR3 spans 15 residues. CDR1 and CDR2 (germline): GTSNPN, SVGIG (reference sequence). V was pared by 0 bases and J by 4 bases, with 2 bases of the junction left unmatched. CDR3 region: CAWSVLAGGGETQYF. CDR3 coding DNA: TGTGCCTGGAGTGTACTAGCGGGGGGGGGAGAGACCCAGTACTTC.

In the case of this clone: Different DNA sequences within this sample yield the same CDR3. The rearrangement uses TRBV30 and TRBJ2-1, with TRBD2 matching 8 bases. The trim removed 0 bases at V and 10 bases at J, leaving 5 bases unmatched. From germline, CDR1 is GTSNPN and CDR2 SVGIG (reference sequence). The CDR3 is 13 amino acids. The DNA of the CDR3 is TGTGCCTGGAGTGTACGGGGGGGCGGGGAGCAGTTCTTC. As protein: CAWSVRGGGEQFF.

V gene TRBV10-3 combines with J gene TRBJ1-1, with D possibly TRBD1 on 6 matching bases. Per the germline V gene, CDR1 is ENHRY and CDR2 is SYGVKD. CDR3 length: 13 residues. Between the trimmed V and J ends, which lost 7 bases and 1 base, there was a span of 10 bases. CDR3 amino acids: CAITTTGNTEAFF. CDR3 nucleotides: TGTGCCATCACCACGACAGGGAACACTGAAGCTTTCTTT.

The gene calls are TRBV2 and TRBJ2-1; a weak D match, TRBD2 (5 bases). The CDR3 is 14 amino acids. The V end lost 4 bases, the J end lost 9 bases, and 16 bases lay between the germline ends. The germline V gene has CDR1 SNHLY and CDR2 FYNNEI. The CDR3, as DNA: TGTGCCAGCAGTGTTGGTGGGAGTATGAGTGAGCAGTTCTTC. This translates into CASSVGGSMSEQFF.

The chain uses TRBV6-5 and TRBJ1-2; D call uncertain. This CDR3 region has 15 residues. Looked up from germline, CDR1 is MNHEY and CDR2 is SVGAGI. V lost 6 bases, J lost 3 bases, and 17 bases lay in between. The chain's CDR3 is CASSRRPSRDYGYTF. The CDR3 DNA is TGTGCCAGCAGCCGCCGCCCCTCGAGAGACTATGGCTACACCTTC.

V and J are TRBV4-1 and TRBJ2-2, with 11 positions matching TRBD1. After removal of 4 bases from V and 3 bases from J, the junction contained 4 bases not matched to a gene. This CDR3 has 16 residues. Germline V CDR1 and CDR2: MGHRA, YSYEKL. CDR3 loop: CASSPGQGADTGELFF. The CDR3 DNA follows: TGCGCCAGCAGCCCCGGACAGGGGGCGGACACCGGGGAGCTGTTTTTT.

The V and J genes are TRBV19 and TRBJ1-2; D gene ambiguous. The V end lost 3 bases, the J end lost 6 bases, and 8 bases lay between the germline ends. The CDR3 is 12 amino acids. Germline CDR1 reads LNHDA; CDR2 reads SQIVND (reference sequence). In DNA form, the CDR3 reads TGTGCCAGTAGTATCGACGGGGATGGCTACACCTTC. Translated: CASSIDGDGYTF.

The CDR3 loop reads CASSPGLVQYF. In DNA form, the CDR3 reads TGTGCCAGCAGCCCGGGACTAGTCCAGTACTTC. V usage is TRBV7-2 and J usage is TRBJ2-5, with 8 nucleotides matching TRBD2. The CDR3 spans 11 residues. V shed 5 bases and J 10 bases; nucleotides not matched to a gene: 3. CDR1 and CDR2 from the germline V gene are SGHTA and FQGNSA.

This clone was counted between two and nine times. The chain links TRBV11-3 to TRBJ2-1; weak D call: TRBD2 (6 bases). V dropped 3 bases and J dropped 7 bases, with 7 bases sitting between them. This CDR3 is 12 amino acids long. CDR1 is SGHNT and CDR2 is YENEEA in the germline V gene. CDR3 nucleotide sequence: TGTGCCAGCAGCTTTGGAGGGAATGAGCAGTTCTTC. Translated: CASSFGGNEQFF. The whole variable domain, remainder taken from reference TRBV11-3 and TRBJ2-1, is EAGVVQSPRYKIIEKKQPVAFWCNPISGHNTLYWYLQNLGQGPELLIRYENEEAVDDSQLPKDRFSAERLKGVDSTLKIQPAELGDSAVYLCASSFGGNEQFFGPGTRLTVL.

The rearrangement joins TRBV7-3 to TRBJ2-1; no clear D gene. CDR3 length: 14 residues. V was trimmed by 6 bases and J by 5 bases, leaving 14 bases between them. Germline V gene sequence: CDR1 SGHTA, CDR2 FQGTGA. Written as DNA, the CDR3 is TGTGCCAGCAGAACCGCCGCCTACGACAATGAGCAGTTCTTC. Protein: CASRTAAYDNEQFF.

This sequence joins TRBV27 and TRBJ2-5; TRBD1 aligns across 8 bases. Germline CDR1 is MNHEY and CDR2 is SMNVEV (reference sequence). J lost 1 base, V lost 6 bases, and 19 bases had no gene match. This CDR3 is 19 amino acids long. The CDR3: CASRGTGTPRLNLQETQYF. CDR3 nucleotide sequence: TGTGCCAGCAGGGGGACAGGCACCCCGAGACTGAACCTCCAAGAGACCCAGTACTTC.

The CDR3 DNA sequence: TGTGCCACCAGCACTGCCGATGGGAGGACAGGAGAGACCCAGTACTTC. Its translation: CATSTADGRTGETQYF. The rearrangement joins TRBV15 to TRBJ2-5, with D maybe TRBD1 (7 bases). The V and J ends lost 4 bases and 4 bases respectively, with 19 bases between them. The length of the CDR3 is 16 residues. The germline V gene has CDR1 LNHNV and CDR2 YYDKDF (reference sequence).

This clone occurred a few times. The rearrangement links TRBV7-9 to TRBJ1-6; D perhaps matches TRBD1 (5 bases). The germline V gene encodes CDR1 SEHNR and CDR2 FQNEAQ (reference sequence). V gave up 2 bases and J gave up 8 bases, with 16 bases separating them. This CDR3 has 16 amino acids. The DNA for the CDR3 is TGTGCCAGCAGCTTAACCTCAGGGTTTATTGATTCACCCCTCCACTTT. This codes for CASSLTSGFIDSPLHF.

This chain uses TRBV6-6 with TRBJ2-1, with D hard to call. This CDR3 has 11 amino acids. The germline gives CDR1 MNHNY, CDR2 SVGAGI (reference sequence). Trimming took off 6 bases at V and 10 bases at J, with 10 bases between the two ends. The CDR3 nucleotides are TGTGCCAGCAGCCGCGCAGGAGAGCAGTTCTTC. Translated: CASSRAGEQFF.